This TCR beta chain came from a study of beta chain features in type 1 diabetes. Expressed TCRB transcripts were sequenced after all isolated RNA was converted to cDNA. The repertoire was sequenced with immunoSEQ multiplex PCR; TCRdb's copy has only in-frame clones and lacks some. Counted here are hundreds of thousands of clones, roughly 16% occurring once; the ten biggest clones make up 0.093%. Trimming shortened V by 6 bases and J by 4 bases, and 22 bases separated the two germline ends. There are 16 residues in the CDR3. CDR1 LNHNV and CDR2 YYDKDF come from the germline V gene (reference sequence). One heparinised draw of blood, averaging roughly 110 mL, came from each donor.

Sequenced material: naive CD4+ T cells from blood. This chain joins TRBV15 and TRBJ2-7; D may be TRBD1 (6 bases). This clonotype was sampled from a man between 18 and 35 years old in good health. This chain's CDR3 is CATRQGWNTLNYEQYF. CDR3 sequence (DNA): TGTGCCACCAGACAGGGATGGAATACTCTCAATTACGAGCAGTACTTC. The full variable domain, rest sourced from reference TRBV15 and TRBJ2-7, is DAMVIQNPRYQVTQFGKPVTLSCSQTLNHNVMYWYQQKSSQAPKLLFHYYDKDFNNEADTPDNFQSRRPNTSFCFLDIRSPGLGDTAMYLCATRQGWNTLNYEQYFGPGTRLTVT.